The clone carrying this T cell receptor (delta chain) was counted many times. The protein held in TCRdb is that of a much larger clone and does not match this DNA's translation at residue 9, likely because of a read error; the protein shown is translated from the DNA. This sample stems from a study of γδ T cells in repeated Plasmodium falciparum infection. Overall study context: Malaria-naive adults were infected with P. falciparum NF54 four times over roughly 600 days. Sampling occurred at baseline, pre-infection for selected infections, and 21 days post-infection.

TCRdb used CATT to re-call clones from the multiplex PCR reads. The sample has around 46,000 delta-chain clones, 1.9% seen once. The clonotype comes from a pool of human donors (malaria-infected and uninfected, not separated). The sequenced sample was gamma-delta T cells from blood.

CDR3 sequence: CALGELQVQGCPYYTDKLIF. The CDR3 DNA reads TGTGCTCTTGGGGAACTTCAGGTCCAGGGATGCCCCTATTACACCGATAAACTCATCTTT. V and J are TRDV1 and TRDJ1; possibly TRDD3 for D (5 bases). The germline V and J ends were trimmed by 0 bases and 0 bases, with 23 bases remaining between them. CDR1 and CDR2 from the germline V gene are TSWWSYY and QGS. This CDR3 has 20 amino acids.